Listed below are T cell receptor beta chains from one sample, sequenced in a study of blood T cell repertoires in COVID-19. Only in-frame clones appear in the TCRdb table, and some are missing; sequencing was by immunoSEQ multiplex PCR. The repertoire holds about 150,000 clones, with about 90% as singletons. Sample: peripheral blood. Receptor source: a woman aged 60-75 years with active or convalescent COVID-19. The CDR3 runs from the conserved cysteine through the conserved F or W. A D gene is named only where the DNA matches it firmly. Clone size is stated in some rows and not others, as once, few, many or a class when expanded.

V	J	D	size	CDR3	DNA
TRBV18	TRBJ2-5	NA	few	CASSPLQGGQETQYF	TGTGCCAGCTCACCATTACAGGGTGGACAAGAGACCCAGTACTTC
TRBV5-1	TRBJ1-2	TRBD1	NA	CASSSGQGRNGYTF	TGCGCCAGCAGCTCGGGACAGGGGAGAAATGGCTACACCTTC
TRBV6-5	TRBJ1-1	TRBD1	NA	CASRPRRDRPEAFF	TGTGCCAGCAGACCCCGCCGGGACAGACCAGAAGCTTTCTTT
TRBV5-6	TRBJ2-7	TRBD1	once	CASSFGTGEQYF	TGTGCCAGCAGCTTCGGGACAGGCGAGCAGTACTTC
TRBV12-3/TRBV12-4	TRBJ1-2	NA	once	CASSGQTNYGYTF	TGTGCCAGCAGTGGACAGACTAACTATGGCTACACCTTC
TRBV2	TRBJ2-1	TRBD2	NA	CASSPTSGRYNEQFF	TGTGCCAGCAGTCCTACTAGCGGAAGGTACAATGAGCAGTTCTTC
TRBV7-9	TRBJ2-3	NA	NA	CASSFSSLGGTQYF	TGTGCCAGCAGCTTCTCGAGCTTGGGGGGTACGCAGTATTTT
TRBV6-1	TRBJ2-2	NA	once	CASSDGQYYSGELFF	TGTGCCAGCAGTGACGGACAGTATTATTCCGGGGAGCTGTTTTTT
TRBV7-8	TRBJ2-7	NA	NA	CASSFDPETYEQYF	TGTGCCAGCAGCTTCGATCCGGAGACCTACGAGCAGTACTTC
TRBV3-1/TRBV3-2	TRBJ2-3	TRBD2	NA	CASSQDRRGAGDTQYF	TGTGCCAGCAGCCAAGATCGGCGGGGGGCGGGAGATACGCAGTATTTT
TRBV10-2	TRBJ2-1	NA	NA	CASNSGSNLGEQFF	TGCGCCAGCAACTCCGGGTCCAACTTGGGTGAGCAGTTCTTC
TRBV10-3	TRBJ2-7	NA	NA	CAISAGQTEQYF	TGTGCCATCAGTGCCGGACAGACCGAGCAGTACTTC
TRBV6-6	TRBJ1-2	NA	NA	CASCLAAGNYGYTF	TGTGCCAGCTGTTTAGCGGCAGGGAACTATGGCTACACCTTC
TRBV4-1	TRBJ1-3	NA	NA	CASSQGHLGASPNSGNTIYF	TGCGCCAGCAGCCAAGGGCATCTAGGGGCCAGTCCTAACTCTGGAAACACCATATATTTT
TRBV4-2	TRBJ2-1	NA	NA	CASSQDRADEQFF	TGTGCCAGCAGCCAAGATAGAGCGGATGAGCAGTTCTTC
TRBV29-1	TRBJ2-5	NA	NA	CSVIPPSSVETQYF	TGCAGCGTTATCCCTCCTAGCTCAGTGGAGACCCAGTACTTC
TRBV4-1	TRBJ2-3	NA	NA	CASSQESGRTDTQYF	TGCGCCAGCAGCCAAGAGTCGGGTCGCACAGATACGCAGTATTTT
TRBV3-1/TRBV3-2	TRBJ2-2	NA	NA	CASHGGGTGELFF	TGTGCCAGCCACGGGGGTGGCACCGGGGAGCTGTTTTTT
TRBV12-5	TRBJ1-1	TRBD1	NA	CASGAGQVGKVFF	TGTGCTAGTGGTGCGGGACAGGTCGGAAAGGTTTTCTTT
TRBV18	TRBJ1-4	TRBD1	NA	CASSPPGTGVEKLFF	TGTGCCAGCTCACCACCGGGGACAGGGGTAGAAAAACTGTTTTTT
TRBV4-3	TRBJ2-2	NA	NA	CASSHLRQGFDTGELFF	TGCGCCAGCAGCCATTTAAGGCAGGGATTTGACACCGGGGAGCTGTTTTTT
TRBV19	TRBJ1-6	NA	NA	CASSVDTRKNSPLHF	TGTGCCAGTAGTGTAGACACGAGAAAGAATTCACCCCTCCACTTT
TRBV6-2/TRBV6-3	TRBJ1-1	TRBD1	NA	CASSEGGRWFTEAFF	TGTGCCAGCAGCGAAGGGGGCCGGTGGTTCACTGAAGCTTTCTTT
TRBV7-9	TRBJ1-2	TRBD1	NA	CASSSYPTGSNGYTF	TGTGCCAGCAGCTCCTACCCGACAGGGAGCAATGGCTACACCTTC
TRBV18	TRBJ2-2	TRBD1	NA	CASSVPGTGGPGELFF	TGTGCCAGCTCAGTCCCCGGGACAGGGGGCCCCGGGGAGCTGTTTTTT
TRBV9	TRBJ2-7	NA	NA	CASSVGLGGYEQYF	TGTGCCAGCAGCGTAGGTTTGGGGGGTTACGAGCAGTACTTC
TRBV7-3	TRBJ1-6	NA	NA	CASSLRAEDNSPLHF	TGTGCCAGCAGCTTAAGGGCGGAGGACAATTCACCCCTCCACTTT
TRBV4-1	TRBJ2-5	TRBD1	NA	CASSRNTQGDETQYF	TGCGCCAGCAGCCGAAATACCCAGGGGGACGAGACCCAGTACTTC
TRBV11-2	TRBJ2-3	NA	NA	CASSSVTDTQYF	TGTGCCAGCAGCTCTGTCACAGATACGCAGTATTTT
TRBV6-5	TRBJ2-5	TRBD2	NA	CATRLAGNQETQYF	TGTGCCACCCGACTAGCGGGAAATCAAGAGACCCAGTACTTC